This is a list of T cell receptor beta chains from one sample in a study of identical twins. Each CDR3 protein is one row after TCRdb ran MiXCR on the 5' RACE reads. The repertoire holds some 900,000 distinct CDR3 sequences, 9% to 15% seen once, with around 1.6% in the top ten. The sample also formed part of further work on yellow fever vaccine responses in identical twins.

Specimen: PBMCs. These receptor sequences come from a woman in her late teens or twenties in good health. The CDR3 runs from the conserved cysteine through the conserved F or W. The D gene is left open where the match is weak. Only some rows state a clone size, as once, few, many or a class for expanded clones.

J gene	clone size	V gene	D gene	CDR3 DNA	CDR3 protein
TRBJ1-1	NA	TRBV14	NA	TGTGCCAGCAGCCAAGTGCAGTGGGGGAATGCTTTCTTT	CASSQVQWGNAFF
TRBJ1-5	NA	TRBV10-3	NA	TGTGCCATCAGTAAGGGGGATCGGGTCGATCAGCCCCAGCATTTT	CAISKGDRVDQPQHF
TRBJ2-3	NA	TRBV5-1	TRBD2	TGCGCCAGCAGCGAGGGACTAGCGGGAGGGCAGAGAGATACGCAGTATTTT	CASSEGLAGGQRDTQYF
TRBJ2-1	NA	TRBV12-3/TRBV12-4	NA	TGTGCCAGCAGTTCCCCCTTCCAGCAGTTCTTC	CASSSPFQQFF
TRBJ2-3	few	TRBV6-1	NA	TGTGCCAGCAGTGACCAGACAGGCTCCACAGATACGCAGTATTTT	CASSDQTGSTDTQYF
TRBJ2-2	many	TRBV7-9	NA	TGTGCCAGCAGCCTATTGGCAGGGGATAACACCGGGGAGCTGTTTTTT	CASSLLAGDNTGELFF
TRBJ2-1	few	TRBV10-3	NA	TGTGCCATCAGTGAGACTAGCCCGAGCTCCTACAATGAGCAGTTCTTC	CAISETSPSSYNEQFF
TRBJ2-3	few	TRBV3-1	TRBD2	TGTGCCAGCAGCCAGGAAGGACTAGCGGGACGCACAGATACGCAGTATTTT	CASSQEGLAGRTDTQYF
TRBJ2-3	NA	TRBV20-1	NA	TGCAGTGCTCCTAGGACTGCGCAGGGTCGAGATACGCAGTATTTT	CSAPRTAQGRDTQYF
TRBJ1-6	many	TRBV15	NA	TGTGCCACCAGCGGGGGCAGGGATAATTCACCCCTCCACTTT	CATSGGRDNSPLHF
TRBJ2-7	few	TRBV21-1	NA	TGTGCCAGCAGCAAAGTGGTGACAGGGGTGGCCTACGAGCAGTACTTC	CASSKVVTGVAYEQYF
TRBJ2-2	many	TRBV2	NA	TGTGCCACCAACAGCGAGGCCGGGGAGCTGTTTTTT	CATNSEAGELFF
TRBJ2-1	few	TRBV15	NA	TGTGCCACCAGCAGAGTCAGGACAGTAGGTGATGAGCAGTTCTTC	CATSRVRTVGDEQFF
TRBJ2-5	NA	TRBV11-2	NA	TGTGCCAGCAGCTTAGAAGGGATGAGGGGAGAGACCCAGTACTTC	CASSLEGMRGETQYF
TRBJ2-7	few	TRBV11-3	NA	TGTGCCAGCAGCTTAGCAGGGTCCAACGAGCAGTACTTC	CASSLAGSNEQYF
TRBJ2-5	NA	TRBV12-3/TRBV12-4	NA	TGTGCCAGCAGCTTTGGACGGTCGGAGACCCAGTACTTC	CASSFGRSETQYF
TRBJ1-1	few	TRBV20-1	NA	TGCAGTGCTAGACCCCCCCCCGGACCCTCGTCCCGAGACACTGAAGCTTTCTTT	CSARPPPGPSSRDTEAFF